This T cell receptor beta chain was observed in a study of cytomegalovirus exposure and HLA in healthy donors. Study results and limitations: It was approximately 150 TCR beta chains that were listed as cytomegalovirus-associated.

Regarding donors, all were healthy bone marrow donors. For this clone: The target antigen is unknown.

The ends lost 3 bases at V and 0 bases at J; junction bases unmatched: 5. Per the germline V gene, CDR1 is LNHDA and CDR2 is SQIVND (reference sequence). This CDR3 contains 17 residues. PCR used 60 Vbeta primers and 13 Jbeta primers. The data were produced by immunoSEQ multiplex PCR, yet TCRdb's version contains in-frame clones alone and is incomplete. The sample holds around 150,000 clones, over 75% seen once. Sequencing was performed on PBMCs. The sequence came from a man aged 30-40 years in good health and CMV-seronegative. The rearrangement joins TRBV19 to TRBJ2-1, with 10 bases matching TRBD1. The CDR3, as DNA: TGTGCCAGTAGTATCGAAGGGGACAGGGGCTCCTACAATGAGCAGTTCTTC. Its protein product is CASSIEGDRGSYNEQFF.